Below are 30 T cell receptor beta chains sequenced from a single sample in a study of cytomegalovirus exposure and HLA in healthy donors. PCR used 60 Vbeta primers and 13 Jbeta primers. Produced via immunoSEQ multiplex PCR; TCRdb's table is partial and in-frame only. In the table there are 130,000 or so clones, approximately 8.6% of which are singletons. The source material was PBMCs. These receptors all stem from a woman aged 40-49 years in good health and CMV-seropositive.

The chain links TRBV19 to TRBJ1-1; tentatively, D is TRBD1 (5 bases). CDR1 is LNHDA and CDR2 is SQIVND in the germline V gene (reference sequence). Trimming shortened V by 6 bases and J by 5 bases, and 16 bases separated the two germline ends. CDR3 length equals 14 residues. The CDR3 here is CASRAPGGDTEAFF. The CDR3 DNA reads TGTGCCAGTAGGGCCCCCGGGGGGGATACTGAAGCTTTCTTT.

This clone was picked up a small number of times. This chain joins TRBV11-2 and TRBJ2-7, with TRBD1 identical over 10 bases. Germline V gene lookup returns CDR1 SGHAT and CDR2 FQNNGV. The CDR3 extends over 14 amino acids. Trimming at V came to 2 bases and at J to 3 bases, leaving 1 base not matched to a gene. CDR3 amino acids: CASSLRTGGYEQYF. DNA of the CDR3: TGTGCCAGCAGCTTAAGGACAGGGGGCTACGAGCAGTACTTC.

This clone was counted a few times. The CDR3 protein is CASSEAPGTGELFF. The CDR3 nucleotides are TGTGCCAGCAGTGAAGCCCCGGGGACCGGGGAGCTGTTTTTT. The V and J genes are TRBV6-1 and TRBJ2-2; D is possibly TRBD2 (5 bases). From germline, CDR1 is MNHNS and CDR2 SASEGT. Trimming stripped 0 bases from V and 5 bases from J, with 7 bases between. The CDR3 consists of 14 residues.

This clone was found a few times. J is TRBJ1-1 and V is TRBV9; D might be TRBD1 (5 bases). Trimming took 7 bases from V and 7 from J, leaving 23 bases between them. Per germline, CDR1 SGDLS and CDR2 YYNGEE. The CDR3 is made up of 15 amino acids. In DNA form, the CDR3 reads TGTGCCAGCGCTCAGGCGGTCACGGGGACTGTTGAAGCTTTCTTT. Translated: CASAQAVTGTVEAFF.

This chain connects TRBV7-6 to TRBJ2-7; D gene uncertain. The germline gives CDR1 SGHVS, CDR2 FNYEAQ. The V end was cut by 4 bases, the J end by 0 bases, with 10 bases between. This CDR3 has 14 amino acids. CDR3 nucleotide sequence: TGTGCCAGCAGCTCCTCTAGGAGCTCCTACGAGCAGTACTTC. Translation: CASSSSRSSYEQYF.

The chain employs TRBV19 and TRBJ2-2, with 8 nucleotides matching TRBD1. V gave up 4 bases and J gave up 6 bases; unmatched junction bases: 10. Germline V gene data show CDR1 as LNHDA and CDR2 as SQIVND (reference sequence). The CDR3 sequence is 16 residues long. In nucleotides, the CDR3 is TGTGCCAGTAGTAGCAGGGGGCCGGCTGTTCCCGGGGAGCTGTTTTTT. Amino acids: CASSSRGPAVPGELFF.

The rearrangement links TRBV18 to TRBJ2-5; 8 nucleotides match TRBD1. V dropped 6 bases and J dropped 1; count of bases not matched to a gene: 16. CDR3 length: 18 amino acids. Looked up from germline, CDR1 is KGHSH and CDR2 is LQKENI. As DNA, the CDR3 is TGTGCCAGCTCCCACCGTCAGGGGGCCCAATTAAGCCAAGAGACCCAGTACTTC. Residues: CASSHRQGAQLSQETQYF.

The chain is built from TRBV5-1 and TRBJ1-5; 7 bases are a match to TRBD1. Germline V lookup: CDR1 SGHRS, CDR2 YFSETQ. This CDR3 contains 13 residues. V lost 0 bases, J lost 8 bases, and 2 bases stayed unmatched. The CDR3 DNA reads as TGCGCCAGCAGCTTGGGACAGGGCGAGCCCCAGCATTTT. Protein product: CASSLGQGEPQHF.

A word on this clone: Mismatch with germline at one junction end may stem from a read error. The V call is TRBV7-9, the J call TRBJ1-2, with D hard to call. This CDR3 region has 10 residues. Germline V gene sequence: CDR1 SEHNR, CDR2 FQNEAQ (reference sequence). In DNA form, the CDR3 reads TGTGCCAGCAGCCCTGACACATTCCTCTTC. Its protein is CASSPDTFLF.

The J gene is TRBJ2-7, the V gene TRBV30, with 7 nucleotides matching TRBD2. Germline CDR1 and CDR2: GTSNPN and SVGIG (reference sequence). With 3 bases clipped from V and 3 bases from J, the junction kept 8 bases outside the gene matches. The CDR3 is 14 residues long. In DNA, the CDR3 is TGTGCCTGGAGGACCGGGGGAGGGGTCTACGAGCAGTACTTC. Translating gives CAWRTGGGVYEQYF.

There are a few counts of this clone. J is TRBJ1-4 and V is TRBV5-4, with 9 bases that match TRBD1. The CDR3 loop spans 14 amino acids. Losses at the gene ends were 4 bases for V and 8 bases for J; bases not matched to a gene: 6. From germline, CDR1 is SGHNT and CDR2 YYREEE (reference sequence). The CDR3 loop is CASSQQGAREKLFF. CDR3 bases: TGTGCCAGCAGCCAACAGGGGGCGCGGGAAAAACTGTTTTTT.

Remarks on this clone: This same CDR3 is encoded by further DNA sequences in the sample. V is TRBV7-2 and J is TRBJ1-1, with D maybe TRBD1 (5 bases). CDR1 and CDR2 from the germline V gene are SGHTA and FQGNSA. V lost 5 bases to trimming and J lost 1 base, with 11 bases between them. The CDR3 length is 14 residues. The CDR3 sequence is CASSPRTRNTEAFF. Written as DNA, the CDR3 is TGTGCCAGCAGCCCACGGACAAGGAACACTGAAGCTTTCTTT. Combining the CDR3 with reference TRBV7-2 and TRBJ1-1 gives the whole variable domain GAGVSQSPSNKVTEKGKDVELRCDPISGHTALYWYRQSLGQGLEFLIYFQGNSAPDKSGLPSDRFSAERTGGSVSTLTIQRTQQEDSAVYLCASSPRTRNTEAFFGQGTRLTVV.

The rearrangement uses TRBV5-4 and TRBJ2-1; 11 bases are a match to TRBD2. V shed 4 bases and J 5 bases; nucleotides not matched to a gene: 5. The CDR3 has 15 residues. Germline CDR1 and CDR2: SGHNT and YYREEE (reference sequence). The CDR3 sequence is CASSPGTSGHNEQFF. The CDR3, as DNA: TGTGCCAGCAGCCCGGGGACTAGCGGCCACAATGAGCAGTTCTTC.

V usage is TRBV14 and J usage is TRBJ1-1; D gene uncertain. From germline, CDR1 is SGHDN and CDR2 FVKESK. This CDR3 spans 14 amino acids. V lost 2 bases, J lost 0 bases, and 7 bases lay in between. The CDR3, as DNA: TGTGCCAGCAGCCAATACGGGATGAACACTGAAGCTTTCTTT. The encoded protein is CASSQYGMNTEAFF.

The rearrangement links TRBV27 to TRBJ1-2, with 9 nucleotides matching TRBD1. The germline V gene has CDR1 MNHEY and CDR2 SMNVEV (reference sequence). There are 13 residues in the CDR3. Trimming cost V 2 bases and J 8 bases; bases outside gene matches: 3. The CDR3 bases are TGTGCCAGCAGTTTAGGGGGACAGGGAGGCTACACCTTC. It is translated as CASSLGGQGGYTF.

The chain has TRBV5-4 and TRBJ2-5; the D is unclear. The J call is uncertain, as TRBJ2-7 better fits the DNA end. CDR1 SGHNT and CDR2 YYREEE come from the germline V gene (reference sequence). The CDR3 runs 12 residues. CDR3: CASSSNSYEQYF. In nucleotides, the CDR3 is TGTGCCAGCAGTTCTAACTCCTACGAGCAGTACTTC.

The chain links TRBV11-2 to TRBJ1-3; no reliable D call. Germline CDR1 reads SGHAT; CDR2 reads FQNNGV. The length of the CDR3 is 13 residues. Trimming left V 3 bases short and J 4 bases short, with 7 bases between. This chain's CDR3 is CASSFSPGNTIYF. The CDR3 region has the DNA TGTGCCAGCAGCTTTAGTCCGGGAAACACCATATATTTT.

This clone was counted between two and nine times. V is TRBV2 and J is TRBJ1-6; D is uncertain. The germline CDR1 and CDR2 sequences are SNHLY and FYNNEI. V lost 4 bases and J 2 bases, leaving 12 bases between the germline ends. CDR3 length: 16 amino acids. The CDR3 sequence is CASSAAGKTYNSPLHF. Here the CDR3 DNA reads TGTGCCAGCAGTGCCGCCGGGAAAACCTATAATTCACCCCTCCACTTT.

The chain joins TRBV5-1 to TRBJ2-7, with 9 bases identical to TRBD1. Germline CDR1 reads SGHRS; CDR2 reads YFSETQ. The CDR3 is made up of 16 amino acids. V trimming: 4 bases; J trimming: 0 bases; junction bases outside the gene matches: 8. The CDR3 bases are TGCGCCAGCAGCCCATTGACAGGGGGGAGCTCCTACGAGCAGTACTTC. It translates to CASSPLTGGSSYEQYF.

This chain joins TRBV30 and TRBJ2-7; 8 nucleotides align to TRBD1. V lost 2 bases, J lost 8 bases, and 8 bases stayed unmatched. The CDR3 has 13 residues. In germline, CDR1 is GTSNPN, CDR2 SVGIG (reference sequence). The CDR3 spells CAWSPGTGGKQYF. In nucleotides, the CDR3 is TGTGCCTGGAGTCCTGGGACAGGCGGCAAGCAGTACTTC.

This clone was seen a few times. This chain joins TRBV2 and TRBJ2-5; D is unclear. The germline CDR1 and CDR2 sequences are SNHLY and FYNNEI. Trimming took off 2 bases at V and 3 bases at J, with 7 bases between the two ends. CDR3 length: 13 amino acids. DNA of the CDR3: TGTGCCAGCAGTGAATGGCAGAAAGAGACCCAGTACTTC. Encoded protein: CASSEWQKETQYF.

The J gene is TRBJ1-1, the V gene TRBV11-2; D is perhaps TRBD1 (6 bases). V lost 5 bases and J lost 11, with 21 bases in between. CDR1 and CDR2 from the germline V gene are SGHAT and FQNNGV. The CDR3 covers 14 residues. CDR3 DNA sequence: TGTGCCAGCAGCCCCGGGACAACATCTCTCCGGGCTTTCTTT. Its translation is CASSPGTTSLRAFF.

This chain joins TRBV4-2 and TRBJ1-1, with D perhaps matching TRBD1 (6 bases). CDR3 length: 14 residues. The germline V and J ends were trimmed by 0 bases and 6 bases, with 11 bases remaining between them. Per germline, CDR1 LGHNA and CDR2 YNFKEQ. The chain's CDR3 is CASSQEPGVAEAFF. As DNA, the CDR3 is TGTGCCAGCAGCCAAGAACCAGGGGTCGCTGAAGCTTTCTTT.

This clone was counted between two and nine times. The chain employs TRBV14 and TRBJ1-2; D ambiguous. The CDR3 spans 15 residues. Germline assignment: CDR1 SGHDN and CDR2 FVKESK. V lost 4 bases, J lost 7 bases, and 19 bases lay in between. The CDR3 sequence: CASSPRPGSSGGYTF. For the CDR3, the DNA is TGTGCCAGCAGCCCCCGACCCGGATCCTCGGGTGGCTACACCTTC.

The rearrangement joins TRBV27 to TRBJ2-1; 9 nucleotides match TRBD2. Trimming removed 5 bases from V and 10 bases from J; junction bases left unmatched: 12. The CDR3 has 15 amino acids. The germline CDR1 and CDR2 sequences are MNHEY and SMNVEV (reference sequence). The CDR3 DNA reads TGTGCCAGCAGTATGTGGTCTAGCGGGACCAGGGAGCAGTTCTTC. It is translated as CASSMWSSGTREQFF.

This chain links TRBV28 with TRBJ2-5; D possibly corresponds to TRBD2 (6 bases). V was pared by 6 bases and J by 1 base, with 18 bases between. CDR1 and CDR2 (germline): MDHEN, SYDVKM. The CDR3 runs to 16 residues. CDR3 protein: CASREEGQMGQETQYF. The CDR3 coding sequence is TGTGCCAGCAGGGAGGAGGGCCAAATGGGCCAAGAGACCCAGTACTTC.

This clone appeared a few times. The rearrangement links TRBV6-5 to TRBJ1-2; possible D gene TRBD1, 5 bases. This CDR3 spans 15 amino acids. The germline V gene has CDR1 MNHEY and CDR2 SVGAGI. The V and J ends lost 0 bases and 0 bases respectively, with 8 bases between them. In nucleotides, the CDR3 is TGTGCCAGCAGTTACTCAAGGGACTCTAACTATGGCTACACCTTC. It is translated as CASSYSRDSNYGYTF.

In this sample, this clone turned up a few times. This chain joins TRBV7-2 and TRBJ1-4, with unresolved D. CDR3 size: 14 residues. Germline values: CDR1 SGHTA, CDR2 FQGNSA. V lost 5 bases to trimming and J lost 5 bases, with 12 bases between them. CDR3 sequence reads: CASSPQANNEKLFF. CDR3 DNA sequence: TGTGCCAGCAGCCCTCAGGCGAACAATGAAAAACTGTTTTTT.

This clone was found a few times. V usage is TRBV14 and J usage is TRBJ2-1, with 15 bases that match TRBD2. After removal of 0 bases from V and 0 bases from J, the junction contained 12 bases not matched to a gene. This CDR3 comprises 22 residues. Germline V gene lookup returns CDR1 SGHDN and CDR2 FVKESK. The CDR3 loop is CASSQDPGLAGGLLSSYNEQFF. The CDR3 bases are TGTGCCAGCAGCCAAGACCCGGGACTAGCGGGGGGCCTTCTAAGCTCCTACAATGAGCAGTTCTTC.

This chain uses TRBV7-7 with TRBJ2-2; D possibly corresponds to TRBD1 (5 bases). The CDR3 totals 13 residues. Germline CDR1 SSHAT, CDR2 FNYEAQ (reference sequence). V lost 5 bases and J lost 5, with 9 bases in between. CDR3 protein: CASSIQGTGELFF. The CDR3 DNA sequence: TGTGCCAGCAGCATTCAGGGTACCGGGGAGCTGTTTTTT.